This TCR beta chain was found in a study of T cell responses to AZD1222 COVID-19 vaccine. The germline V gene encodes CDR1 MNHEY and CDR2 SVGEGT. CDR3 length: 14 residues. Repertoires were generated with immunoSEQ multiplex PCR, while TCRdb's copy carries only in-frame clones and drops some. Among about 150,000 clones, about nine tenths were seen once, and the ten largest hold 3.8%. In regard to this clone: What it binds is unknown. At one end, the junction sequence differs from germline, possibly due to a read error.

General study points: The study found Spike-specific TCR breadth and depth rose after two AZD1222 doses.

This sequence joins TRBV6-2 or TRBV6-3 and TRBJ1-2; possible D gene TRBD1, 5 bases. This TCR was sampled from an adult who received the AZD1222 COVID-19 vaccine. The sequencing used peripheral blood, collected 28 days after the second AZD1222 dose. In nucleotides, the CDR3 is TGTGCCAGCACCCCCGTTCGGGACGGGCGCGAGGAGGCCTTC. The encoded protein is CASTPVRDGREEAF.